This T cell receptor (beta chain) was profiled in a study of long-term antiretroviral therapy in people with HIV. The libraries were made with immunoSEQ v3.0 at survey level. A per-sample goal of roughly 40,000-50,000 T-cell genomes was targeted by sequencing. The table came from immunoSEQ multiplex PCR; TCRdb's copy has only in-frame clones and leaves some out. The data hold 20,000 to 30,000 clones, with approximately 80% observed a single time. The germline gives CDR1 MNHEY, CDR2 SMNVEV (reference sequence). The junction had 4 bases not matched to a gene; V was cut back by 5 bases and J by 8 bases. This CDR3 spans 12 amino acids. For each donor, at least one pre-ART and at least two post-ART PBMC samples were available. Ahead of DNA extraction, samples held roughly 1-10 million cryopreserved PBMC each.

V and J are TRBV27 and TRBJ1-2; TRBD1 aligns across 8 bases. The sequencing used unsorted PBMCs, collected 0.7 years before starting antiretroviral therapy. This receptor was obtained from a man aged 25 to 45 with HIV. For the CDR3, the DNA is TGTGCCAGCAGTCCAGGGGGCGAGGGCTACACCTTC. Translating gives CASSPGGEGYTF.